This TCR beta chain was recorded in a study of T cell repertoires in cytomegalovirus infection. Study overall: It can be stated that public TCR beta signatures indicated CMV infection as well as a matching HLA type. General study results and limits: Of the TCR beta families, the public ones yielded a cumulative frequency that identified carriers of CMV plus the relevant HLA.

One entry per CDR3 protein results from TCRdb running MiXCR on the reads. This sample has about 160,000 distinct CDR3 sequences; less than 25% occur once, and the top ten carry 20% to 30%. Germline loops: CDR1 MGHRA, CDR2 YSYEKL. Deletions cut 0 bases from V and 3 bases from J, with 11 bases between. The CDR3 consists of 16 residues. This clonotype has just a few counts. No antigen is known for it. V and J are TRBV4-1 and TRBJ1-4; D call uncertain. Sequenced material: CD8+ T cells from cultured PBMCs, taken from culture after CMV antigen stimulation. This sequence originates from a human donor in good health (CMV status not recorded). Some clones in this sample may be carry-over from other donors' samples. The CDR3 nucleotides read TGCGCCAGCAGCCAAGATCGGGAGGGCCCTAATGAAAAACTGTTTTTT. This codes for CASSQDREGPNEKLFF.